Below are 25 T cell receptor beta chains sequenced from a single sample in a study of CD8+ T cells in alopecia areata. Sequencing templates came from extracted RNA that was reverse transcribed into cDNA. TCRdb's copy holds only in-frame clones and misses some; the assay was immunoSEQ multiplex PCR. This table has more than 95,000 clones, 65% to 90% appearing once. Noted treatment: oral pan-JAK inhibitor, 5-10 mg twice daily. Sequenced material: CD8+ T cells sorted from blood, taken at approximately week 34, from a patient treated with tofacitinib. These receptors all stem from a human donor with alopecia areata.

CDR3 sequence reads: CACLTGTSGSSTDTQYF. The CDR3 DNA reads as TGTGCCTGCCTGACCGGGACTAGCGGAAGCAGCACAGATACGCAGTATTTT. The V and J genes are TRBV30 and TRBJ2-3, with 11 positions matching TRBD2. The CDR3 length is 17 residues. V lost 6 bases, J lost 0 bases, and 11 bases stayed unmatched. Per the germline V gene, CDR1 is GTSNPN and CDR2 is SVGIG (reference sequence). The whole variable domain, filled in from reference TRBV30 and TRBJ2-3, reads SQTIHQWPATLVQPVGSPLSLECTVEGTSNPNLYWYRQAAGRGLQLLFYSVGIGQISSEVPQNLSASRPQDRQFILSSKKLLLSDSGFYLCACLTGTSGSSTDTQYFGPGTRLTVL.

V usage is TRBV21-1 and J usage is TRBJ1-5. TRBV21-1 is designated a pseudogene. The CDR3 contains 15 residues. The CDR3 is CASSKGRSFGQPQHF. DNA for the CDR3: TGTGCCAGCAGCAAAGGGAGAAGTTTCGGACAGCCCCAGCATTTT.

The CDR3 loop reads CASSSHLAGGRDTQYF. In DNA, the CDR3 is TGCGCCAGCAGCTCGCACTTAGCGGGGGGGCGAGATACGCAGTATTTT. V and J are TRBV5-1 and TRBJ2-3, with 11 nucleotides matching TRBD2. The CDR3 contains 16 residues. V was pared by 3 bases and J by 5 bases, with 8 bases of the junction left unmatched. Per the germline V gene, CDR1 is SGHRS and CDR2 is YFSETQ.

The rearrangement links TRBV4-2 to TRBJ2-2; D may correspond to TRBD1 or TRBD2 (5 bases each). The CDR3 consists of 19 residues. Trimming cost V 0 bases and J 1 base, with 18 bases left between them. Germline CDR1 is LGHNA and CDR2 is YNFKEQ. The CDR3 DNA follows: TGTGCCAGCAGCCAAGAGGCGGCCAGGGAGCCAGAGAACACCGGGGAGCTGTTTTTT. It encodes CASSQEAAREPENTGELFF.

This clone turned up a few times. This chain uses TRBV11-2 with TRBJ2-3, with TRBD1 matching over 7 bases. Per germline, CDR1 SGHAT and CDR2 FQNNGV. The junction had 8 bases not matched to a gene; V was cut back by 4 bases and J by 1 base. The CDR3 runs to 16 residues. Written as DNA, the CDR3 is TGTGCCAGCAGCTCTGGAAGGACAGGACGCACAGATACGCAGTATTTT. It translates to CASSSGRTGRTDTQYF.

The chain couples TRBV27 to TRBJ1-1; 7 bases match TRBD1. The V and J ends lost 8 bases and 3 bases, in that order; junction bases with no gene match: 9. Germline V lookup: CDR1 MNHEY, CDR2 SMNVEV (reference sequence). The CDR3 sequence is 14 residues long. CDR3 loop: CASWDQGVDTEAFF. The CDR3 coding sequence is TGTGCCAGCTGGGACCAGGGGGTGGACACTGAAGCTTTCTTT.

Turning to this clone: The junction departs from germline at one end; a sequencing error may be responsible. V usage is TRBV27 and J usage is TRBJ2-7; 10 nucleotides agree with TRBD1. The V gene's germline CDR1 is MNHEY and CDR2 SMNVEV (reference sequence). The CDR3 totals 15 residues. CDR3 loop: CAGSLTTGTGAEQYF. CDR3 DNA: TGTGCCGGCAGTCTAACGACCGGGACAGGGGCAGAGCAGTACTTC.

CDR3 amino acids: CASSIAANEQFF. The CDR3 DNA is TGTGCCAGTAGTATAGCGGCCAATGAGCAGTTCTTC. The chain recombines TRBV19 with TRBJ2-1; no firm D call. Per the germline V gene, CDR1 is LNHDA and CDR2 is SQIVND (reference sequence). The length of the CDR3 is 12 residues. V lost 1 base to trimming and J lost 6 bases, with 4 bases between them. Filled out from reference TRBV19 and TRBJ2-1, the complete variable domain reads DGGITQSPKYLFRKEGQNVTLSCEQNLNHDAMYWYRQDPGQGLRLIYYSQIVNDFQKGDIAEGYSVSREKKESFPLTVTSAQKNPTAFYLCASSIAANEQFFGPGTRLTVL.

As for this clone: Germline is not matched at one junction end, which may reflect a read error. In DNA, the CDR3 is TGTGCCAGCAGTGAATGGTGGCAGCACCACTTC. It codes for CASSEWWQHHF. The chain carries TRBV6-1 and TRBJ2-7, with no clear D. The CDR3 extends over 11 amino acids. Per germline, CDR1 MNHNS and CDR2 SASEGT.

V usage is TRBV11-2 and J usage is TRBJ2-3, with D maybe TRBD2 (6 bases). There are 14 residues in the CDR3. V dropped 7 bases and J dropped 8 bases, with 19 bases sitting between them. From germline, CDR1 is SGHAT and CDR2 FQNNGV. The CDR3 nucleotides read TGTGCCAGCACCCCTGGGGGAGGAGAGGTTACGCAGTATTTT. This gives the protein CASTPGGGEVTQYF.

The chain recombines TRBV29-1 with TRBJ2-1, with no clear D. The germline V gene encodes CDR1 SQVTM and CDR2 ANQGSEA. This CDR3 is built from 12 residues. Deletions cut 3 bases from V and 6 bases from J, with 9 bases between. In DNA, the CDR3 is TGCAGCGTTGAGATAGGCAGCAATGAGCAGTTCTTC. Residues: CSVEIGSNEQFF.

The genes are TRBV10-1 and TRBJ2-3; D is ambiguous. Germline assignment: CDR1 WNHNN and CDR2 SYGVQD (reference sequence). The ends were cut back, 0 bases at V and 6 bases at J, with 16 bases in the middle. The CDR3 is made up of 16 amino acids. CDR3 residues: CASSESPQGPVDTQYF. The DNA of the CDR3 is TGCGCCAGCAGTGAGTCCCCACAAGGTCCGGTGGATACGCAGTATTTT.

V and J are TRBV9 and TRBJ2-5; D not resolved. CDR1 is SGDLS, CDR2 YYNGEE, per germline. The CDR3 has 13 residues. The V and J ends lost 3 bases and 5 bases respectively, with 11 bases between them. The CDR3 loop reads CASSANALETQYF. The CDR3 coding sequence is TGTGCCAGCAGCGCTAATGCCTTGGAGACCCAGTACTTC.

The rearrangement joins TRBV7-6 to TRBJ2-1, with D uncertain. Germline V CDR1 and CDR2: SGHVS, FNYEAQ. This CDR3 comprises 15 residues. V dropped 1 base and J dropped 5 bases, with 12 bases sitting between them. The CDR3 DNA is TGTGCCAGCAGCTTAGGGGCTACACCTAACAATGAGCAGTTCTTC. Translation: CASSLGATPNNEQFF.

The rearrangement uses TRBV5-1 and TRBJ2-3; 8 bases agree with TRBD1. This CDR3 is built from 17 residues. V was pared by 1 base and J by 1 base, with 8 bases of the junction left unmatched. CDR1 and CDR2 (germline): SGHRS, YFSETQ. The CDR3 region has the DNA TGCGCCAGCAGCTTGTCTAAATGGGACAGGCGCACAGATACGCAGTATTTT. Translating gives CASSLSKWDRRTDTQYF. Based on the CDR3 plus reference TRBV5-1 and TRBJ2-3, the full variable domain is KAGVTQTPRYLIKTRGQQVTLSCSPISGHRSVSWYQQTPGQGLQFLFEYFSETQRNKGNFPGRFSGRQFSNSRSEMNVSTLELGDSALYLCASSLSKWDRRTDTQYFGPGTRLTVL.

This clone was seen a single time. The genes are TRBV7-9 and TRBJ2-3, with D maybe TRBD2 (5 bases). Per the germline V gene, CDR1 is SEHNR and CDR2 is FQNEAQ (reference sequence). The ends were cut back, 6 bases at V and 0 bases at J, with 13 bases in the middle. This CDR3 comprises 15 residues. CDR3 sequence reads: CASRISGESTDTQYF. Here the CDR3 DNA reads TGTGCCAGCAGGATCAGTGGGGAGAGCACAGATACGCAGTATTTT.

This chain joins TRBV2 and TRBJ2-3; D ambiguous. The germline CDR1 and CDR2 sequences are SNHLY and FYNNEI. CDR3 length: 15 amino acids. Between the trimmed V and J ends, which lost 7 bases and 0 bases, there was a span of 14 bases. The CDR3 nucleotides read TGTGCCAGCACTTTGGTAGCAACTAGCACAGATACGCAGTATTTT. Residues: CASTLVATSTDTQYF.

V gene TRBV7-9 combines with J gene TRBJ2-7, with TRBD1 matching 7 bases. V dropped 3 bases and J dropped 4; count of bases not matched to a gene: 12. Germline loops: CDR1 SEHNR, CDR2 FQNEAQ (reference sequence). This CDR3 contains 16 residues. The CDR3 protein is CASSFLRDRKNYEQYF. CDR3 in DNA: TGTGCCAGCAGCTTCCTCCGGGACAGAAAAAATTACGAGCAGTACTTC.

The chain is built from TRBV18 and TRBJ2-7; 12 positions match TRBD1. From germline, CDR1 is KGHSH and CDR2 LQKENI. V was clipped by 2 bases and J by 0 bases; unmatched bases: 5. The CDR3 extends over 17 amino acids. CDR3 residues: CASSPRDRGPRSYEQYF. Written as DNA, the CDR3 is TGTGCCAGCTCACCAAGGGACAGGGGGCCTCGCTCCTACGAGCAGTACTTC.

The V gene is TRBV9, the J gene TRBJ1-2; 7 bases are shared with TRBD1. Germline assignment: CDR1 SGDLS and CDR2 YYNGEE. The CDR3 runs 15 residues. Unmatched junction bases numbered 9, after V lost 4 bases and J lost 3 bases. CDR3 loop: CASSPMDRRDYGYTF. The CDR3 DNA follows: TGTGCCAGCAGCCCTATGGACAGGCGGGACTATGGCTACACCTTC.

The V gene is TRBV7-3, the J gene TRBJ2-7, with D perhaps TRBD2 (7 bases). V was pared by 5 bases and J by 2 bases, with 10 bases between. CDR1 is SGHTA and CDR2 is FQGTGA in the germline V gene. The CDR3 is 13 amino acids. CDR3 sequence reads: CASSQGTTYEQYF. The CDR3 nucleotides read TGTGCCAGCAGCCAGGGGACTACCTACGAGCAGTACTTC.

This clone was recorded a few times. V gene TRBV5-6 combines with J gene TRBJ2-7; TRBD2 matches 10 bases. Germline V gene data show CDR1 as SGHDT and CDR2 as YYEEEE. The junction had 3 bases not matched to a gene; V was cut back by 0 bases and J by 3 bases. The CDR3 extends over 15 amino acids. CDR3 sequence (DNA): TGTGCCAGCAGCTTGGCCCTAGCGGGAGACTACGAGCAGTACTTC. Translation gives CASSLALAGDYEQYF.

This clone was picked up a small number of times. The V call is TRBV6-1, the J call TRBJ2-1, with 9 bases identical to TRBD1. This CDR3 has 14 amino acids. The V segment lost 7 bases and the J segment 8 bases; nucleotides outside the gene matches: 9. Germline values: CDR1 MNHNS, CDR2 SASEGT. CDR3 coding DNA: TGTGCCAGCACCCCGGGACAGGGTTCGGATGAGCAGTTCTTC. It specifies CASTPGQGSDEQFF.

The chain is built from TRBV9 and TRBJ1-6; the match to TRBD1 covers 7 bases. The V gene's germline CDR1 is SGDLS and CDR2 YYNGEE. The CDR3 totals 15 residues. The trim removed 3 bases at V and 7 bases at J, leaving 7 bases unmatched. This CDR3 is CASSAQTGNNSPLHF. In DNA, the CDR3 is TGTGCCAGCAGCGCACAGACAGGGAACAATTCACCCCTCCACTTT.

In DNA form, the CDR3 reads TGTGCCAGCAGTTCCCAGGGTGTCTCCACTGAAGCTTTCTTT. The encoded protein is CASSSQGVSTEAFF. The J gene is TRBJ1-1, the V gene TRBV7-9; tentative D call: TRBD1 (5 bases). The V and J ends lost 6 bases and 4 bases respectively, with 15 bases between them. The CDR3 length is 14 residues. Germline V lookup: CDR1 SEHNR, CDR2 FQNEAQ (reference sequence). The whole variable domain, filled in from reference TRBV7-9 and TRBJ1-1, reads DTGVSQNPRHKITKRGQNVTFRCDPISEHNRLYWYRQTLGQGPEFLTYFQNEAQLEKSRLLSDRFSAERPKGSFSTLEIQRTEQGDSAMYLCASSSQGVSTEAFFGQGTRLTVV.